The following is a T cell receptor (beta chain) sequence with its context. The sample comes from a study of cytomegalovirus exposure and HLA in healthy donors. This PCR relied on a set of 60 Vbeta primers and 13 Jbeta primers. The repertoire was sequenced with immunoSEQ multiplex PCR; TCRdb's copy has only in-frame clones and lacks some. The sample includes 97,000 or so clones, around four fifths of them seen just once. CDR3 length equals 15 residues. The junction had 8 bases not matched to a gene; V was cut back by 4 bases and J by 4 bases. The germline CDR1 and CDR2 sequences are GTSNPN and SVGIG (reference sequence).

The sequenced sample was PBMCs. The origin of this receptor is a middle-aged man in good health and CMV-seronegative. This chain connects TRBV30 to TRBJ1-5, with 9 bases matching TRBD1. CDR3 protein: CAWNSQDRGNQPQHF. CDR3 in DNA: TGTGCCTGGAACAGCCAGGACAGGGGAAATCAGCCCCAGCATTTT.